This TCR beta chain was sequenced in a study of T cell responses to AZD1222 COVID-19 vaccine. Study findings and constraints: After two AZD1222 doses, spike-specific TCR breadth and depth rose versus day 0. The reported proportion of spike-specific TCRs targeting unmutated variant regions was nearly half. Vaccine-associated CD4 TCRs ranged over spike, dominating at 160-218 and 743-854.

On this clone itself: Antigen: not known.

Produced via immunoSEQ multiplex PCR; TCRdb's table is partial and in-frame only. The sample has fewer than 180,000 clones, over 75% seen once. It was second doses at about 4 or about 12 weeks that were pooled. Germline CDR1 reads SNHLY; CDR2 reads FYNNEI. V lost 2 bases, J lost 3 bases, and 13 bases lay in between. The CDR3 has 15 amino acids. The chain has TRBV2 and TRBJ2-5; D unresolved. The sequence came from an adult who received the AZD1222 COVID-19 vaccine. Sequenced here: peripheral blood, sampled 28 days after the second AZD1222 dose. CDR3 nucleotides: TGTGCCAGCAGTGAACATTGGGCTGGTAAAGAGACCCAGTACTTC. Protein product: CASSEHWAGKETQYF.